Listed below are T cell receptor beta chains from one sample, sequenced in a study of tumor-infiltrating lymphocytes in glioblastoma multiforme. TCRdb used MiXCR to reprocess the multiplex PCR reads, holding one entry per CDR3 protein. Of 13,000 or so distinct CDR3 sequences in the sample, roughly 60% were seen once. The specimen sequenced was brain tumor tissue. These TCRs come from a male donor with glioblastoma. Each CDR3 is given with its conserved first and last residue. D genes are given only for firm matches. Not all rows give a size; the values are once, few, many and, for expanded clones, a class.

many TRBJ2-5 . TRBV6-2/TRBV6-3 TGTGCCAGCAGTTGGACGGCATTTCAAGAGACCCAGTACTTC CASSWTAFQETQYF
. TRBJ2-7 TRBD2 TRBV20-1 TGCAGTGCCAGAGAAGAGACTTCGGGGGGTTACGAGCAGTACTTC CSAREETSGGYEQYF
medium-sized TRBJ1-5 . TRBV20-1 TGCAGTGCTAGACACGAGGGGGGTCAGCCCCAGCATTTT CSARHEGGQPQHF
once TRBJ1-5 . TRBV20-1 TGCAGTGCTAATTCGGGACACACCAATAGCAATCAGCCCCAGCATTTT CSANSGHTNSNQPQHF
once TRBJ2-5 . TRBV20-1 TGCAGTGCTCGCTTTGGAGGCAGTATTAGTGGGGCCCAGTACTTC CSARFGGSISGAQYF
few TRBJ1-3 . TRBV29-1 TGCAGCGTGGGACGGGACCCTGGAGACACCATATATTTT CSVGRDPGDTIYF
. TRBJ1-3 . TRBV12-3/TRBV12-4 TGTGCCAGCAGCCTCGACAGCTTCTCTGGAAACACCATATATTTT CASSLDSFSGNTIYF
. TRBJ2-2 . TRBV5-4 TGTGCCAGCAGCACCGACCGGGACATGGGTGTGGACACCGGGGGGCTGTTTTTT CASSTDRDMGVDTGGLFF
medium-sized TRBJ1-2 . TRBV5-4 TGTGCCAGCAGCTTGGATTCAGGGAGAGCCCTAACTATGGGCTACACCTTC CASSLDSGRALTMGYTF
. TRBJ1-2 TRBD1 TRBV4-1 TGCGCCAGCAAATACGGGACAGGGGGTGACTACACCTTC CASKYGTGGDYTF
. TRBJ1-1 TRBD1 TRBV19 TGTGCCAGTAGTCCGGTAGGACAGGGGGGGCTTAAGGACACTGAAGCTTTCTTT CASSPVGQGGLKDTEAFF
. TRBJ2-1 . TRBV11-3 TGTGCCAGCAGCTTAGAAACGTTCCATGAGCAGTTCTTC CASSLETFHEQFF
medium-sized TRBJ1-1 TRBD1 TRBV6-6 TGTGCCAGCAGTTCGACAGGGGGATCTGTGAACACTGAAGCTTTCTTT CASSSTGGSVNTEAFF
. TRBJ1-1 . TRBV11-3 TGTGCCAGCAGGCCCATGGGGGGGTCGGGCACTGAAGCTTTCTTT CASRPMGGSGTEAFF
. TRBJ2-5 . TRBV29-1 TGCAGCGTTTTACTGGGCTGTAGAGAGACCCAGTACTTC CSVLLGCRETQYF
. TRBJ1-4 TRBD1 TRBV6-5 TGTGCCAGGAGGCAGGGGGGAGGTGATGTAAAACTGTTTTTT CARRQGGGDVKLFF
medium-sized TRBJ2-7 . TRBV10-3 TGTGCCATCAGTGAGGGGTTTGTAGGGGGAAGGTTCTACGAGCAGTACTTC CAISEGFVGGRFYEQYF
few TRBJ2-1 . TRBV6-5 TGTGCCAGCAATACAGCACGTGAGCAGTTCTTC CASNTAREQFF
. TRBJ2-3 . TRBV6-6 TGTGCCAGCAGTGGGCAGGGGCGGGATACGCAGTATTTT CASSGQGRDTQYF
. TRBJ1-1 . TRBV2 TGTGCCAGCAGTGACAACTCGAACATTGAAGCTCTCTTT CASSDNSNIEALF
many TRBJ1-2 . TRBV5-1 TGCGCCAGCAGCTTGGGACAGATTAACTATGGCTACACCTTC CASSLGQINYGYTF
medium-sized TRBJ2-1 TRBD2 TRBV10-3 TGTGCCATCAGTGCCGTAACTAGCGGGAGCGGCGATGAGCAGTTCTTC CAISAVTSGSGDEQFF
many TRBJ2-7 TRBD1 TRBV30 TGTGCCTGGAGTGGAGGGACAGGGGCCTACGAGCAGTACTTC CAWSGGTGAYEQYF
. TRBJ2-7 TRBD2 TRBV5-1 TGCGCCAGCAGCTCGGACACTAGCGGGCCCTACGAGCAGTACTTC CASSSDTSGPYEQYF
. TRBJ2-1 . TRBV7-9 TGTGTCAGCAGCCCCCTACTGATGCCGAATGAGCAATTCTTC CVSSPLLMPNEQFF
. TRBJ2-2 . TRBV13 TGTGCCAGCAGCTTAGCCACCACCGGGGAGCTGTTTTTT CASSLATTGELFF
medium-sized TRBJ2-1 . TRBV4-1 TGCGCCAGCAGCGGGAATAGGGGGTCCTACAATGAGCAGTTCTTC CASSGNRGSYNEQFF
large TRBJ2-3 TRBD2 TRBV4-1 TGCGCCAGCAGCCAAGAAGGAGGCGGGGGGACAGATACGCAGTATTTT CASSQEGGGGTDTQYF
. TRBJ2-7 . TRBV7-8 TGTGCCAGCAGCAACTGGGTCCACGAGCAATACTTC CASSNWVHEQYF
. TRBJ2-1 TRBD2 TRBV11-1 TGTGCCAGCAGCCTAAGCGGGGGGCTAAACAATGAGCAGTTCTTC CASSLSGGLNNEQFF
medium-sized TRBJ2-2 TRBD2 TRBV12-3/TRBV12-4 TGTGCCAGCAGCCCGAGCGGGAGGGGCGGCGGGGAGCTGTTTTTT CASSPSGRGGGELFF
medium-sized TRBJ2-6 . TRBV6-2/TRBV6-3 TGTGCCAGCAATCCAGGGGCCGCCTCTGGGGCCAACGTCCTGACTTTC CASNPGAASGANVLTF
. TRBJ2-7 TRBD2 TRBV10-3 TGTGCCATCAACCTAACTAGCGGGAGTAGCGAGCAATACTTC CAINLTSGSSEQYF
. TRBJ2-1 TRBD2 TRBV11-3 TGCGCCAGCAGCTCTGGGGGGGAGGGTGAGCAGTTCTTC CASSSGGEGEQFF
. TRBJ2-2 . TRBV28 TGTGCCAGCAGCCTACGAGGACCTAGGATCGGGGAGCTGTTTTTT CASSLRGPRIGELFF
. TRBJ2-7 TRBD1 TRBV11-3 TGTGCCAGCAGCTCGGACAGGACACCCTACGAGCAGTACTTC CASSSDRTPYEQYF
. TRBJ2-1 . TRBV14 TGTGCCAGCAGCCAAGATGTCCGCTGCAGTGAGCAGTTCTTC CASSQDVRCSEQFF
. TRBJ1-5 TRBD1 TRBV20-1 TGCGGTGCTAGATATCGGGACAGGGGTTGTCAGTCCCAGCATTTT CGARYRDRGCQSQHF
few TRBJ1-6 . TRBV12-3/TRBV12-4 TGTGCCAGCAGTTTGGGCCAGGTTGAGTCACCCCTCCACTTT CASSLGQVESPLHF
. TRBJ2-7 TRBD1 TRBV7-8 TGTGCCAGCAGCCCCGTAACCGTGACAGGGCTTTCCGAGCAGTACTTT CASSPVTVTGLSEQYF
. TRBJ1-3 . TRBV11-2 TGTGCCAGCAGCTTAGATAACCCAGTCTCTGGAAACACCATATATTTT CASSLDNPVSGNTIYF
. TRBJ2-1 . TRBV11-1 TGTGCCGGCAGCTTAATTGGGGATGAGCTATTCTTC CAGSLIGDELFF
. TRBJ2-1 TRBD2 TRBV5-1 TGCGCCAGCAGCTTGGTTAGCGGGGGGTCCTACAATGAGCAGTTCTTC CASSLVSGGSYNEQFF
few TRBJ2-4 . TRBV20-1 TGCAGTGCCCCACCGGAGGGTAAAAACATTCAGTACTTC CSAPPEGKNIQYF
few TRBJ2-1 . TRBV14 TGTGTTAGCAGCCAACCGGGGGATGGATCCTACAATGAGCAGTTCTTC CVSSQPGDGSYNEQFF
. TRBJ2-2 TRBD2 TRBV6-5 TGTGCCACCCATCGACTAGCGGAGCACACCGGGGAGCTGTTTTTT CATHRLAEHTGELFF
. TRBJ2-7 . TRBV29-1 TGCAGCGTTGACAGTCAGGGGCTAGGAGAGCAGTACTTC CSVDSQGLGEQYF
many TRBJ2-7 TRBD1 TRBV11-2 TGTGCCAGCAGCACTCTTCAACTGACAGGGGGCCCTATACGGGGGCAGTACTTC CASSTLQLTGGPIRGQYF
medium-sized TRBJ2-3 . TRBV12-3/TRBV12-4 TGTGCCAGTCAGTTTTTAACTAAAGATACGCAGTATTTT CASQFLTKDTQYF
few TRBJ2-2 . TRBV20-1 TGCAGTGCTCCCGGGCCAAACACCGGGGAGCTGTTTTTT CSAPGPNTGELFF
medium-sized TRBJ2-1 TRBD2 TRBV10-3 TGTGCCATCAGTGAGCCGGCTAGCGGCTACAATGAGCAGTTCTTC CAISEPASGYNEQFF
. TRBJ2-5 . TRBV11-2 TGTGTCAGCAGCCGGTGGGGGGAGACTCAGTACTTC CVSSRWGETQYF
few TRBJ2-1 . TRBV11-2 TGTGCCAGCAGCCTAGGCGATATTACTGAGCAGTTCTTC CASSLGDITEQFF